These T cell receptor beta chains were read from a single sample in a study of tumor-infiltrating lymphocytes in primary liver carcinoma. TCRdb reprocessed the multiplex PCR reads with MiXCR, giving one entry per CDR3 protein. The repertoire has 80,000 to 100,000 distinct CDR3 sequences, 55% to 75% of them found once; the top ten carry around 26%. Sequencing was carried out using tumor-adjacent normal liver tissue. These TCRs come from a man aged 40-49 years with primary liver carcinoma and hepatitis B virus infection. Each CDR3 is given with its conserved first and last residue. Clone sizes are given selectively: once, few, many, or a class where the clone is expanded.

many,TRBV11-1,TRBJ2-7,CASSPAGVFYEQYF
many,TRBV7-9,TRBJ1-5,CASSNTEIQPQHF
.,TRBV6-1,TRBJ2-3,CASSEVRGGTDTQYF
many,TRBV12-3/TRBV12-4,TRBJ1-5,CASSLGQGEGPQHF
.,TRBV11-2,TRBJ2-1,CASGLDIGLAMSEQFF
.,TRBV6-2/TRBV6-3,TRBJ1-5,CASSYGRNQSQHF
.,TRBV11-1,TRBJ2-7,CARSPGSSDEQYF
.,TRBV10-2,TRBJ2-1,CANSDFSFYNEQFF
.,TRBV20-1,TRBJ1-1,CSTLQASTEAFF
.,TRBV11-2,TRBJ2-1,CASSPKGWLPRGWQFF
.,TRBV4-1,TRBJ1-2,CASNPVTGDGYTF
many,TRBV12-3/TRBV12-4,TRBJ2-3,CASSLAGDIYLDTQYF
medium-sized,TRBV6-1,TRBJ2-7,CASSERNSAYEQYF
many,TRBV6-5,TRBJ2-7,CASSYGLAGGSEQYF
.,TRBV28,TRBJ2-3,CASSSREGRRADTQCF
.,TRBV29-1,TRBJ2-7,CSVGSTLDGQYF
.,TRBV7-8,TRBJ2-1,CARSSGLAYNEQFF
.,TRBV11-2,TRBJ2-1,CASSSFYEQLF
.,TRBV6-5,TRBJ2-7,CTSSYDGRVDEQYF
many,TRBV12-3/TRBV12-4,TRBJ1-5,CASAGGSPLGTNQPQHF
once,TRBV6-6,TRBJ2-2,CACSYPGGGELFF
once,TRBV11-2,TRBJ2-1,CDGSLTSDGGNEQFF
.,TRBV29-1,TRBJ1-2,CSVGEPNYGYTF